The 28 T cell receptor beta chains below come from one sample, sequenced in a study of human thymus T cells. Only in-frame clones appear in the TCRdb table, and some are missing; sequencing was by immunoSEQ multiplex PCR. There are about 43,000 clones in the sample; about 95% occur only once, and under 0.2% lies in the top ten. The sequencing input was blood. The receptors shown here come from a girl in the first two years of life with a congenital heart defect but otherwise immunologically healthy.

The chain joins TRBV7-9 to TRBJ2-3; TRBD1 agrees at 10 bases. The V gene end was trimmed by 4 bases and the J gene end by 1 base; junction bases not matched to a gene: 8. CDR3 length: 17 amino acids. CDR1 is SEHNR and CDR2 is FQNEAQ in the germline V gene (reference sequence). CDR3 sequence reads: CASSSRPGTGGTDTQYF. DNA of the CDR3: TGTGCCAGCAGCTCACGTCCGGGGACAGGGGGCACAGATACGCAGTATTTT.

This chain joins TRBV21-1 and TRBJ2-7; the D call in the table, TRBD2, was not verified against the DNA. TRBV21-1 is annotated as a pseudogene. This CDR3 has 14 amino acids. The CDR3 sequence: CASSTPGTSYEQYF. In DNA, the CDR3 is TGTGCCAGCAGCACCCCCGGCACTAGCTACGAGCAGTACTTC.

The CDR3 DNA sequence: TGCGCCAGCAGGGGGGCTAGTCGTGAAAAACTGTTTTTT. It specifies CASRGASREKLFF. This chain joins TRBV4-1 and TRBJ1-4; D might be TRBD1 (6 bases). This CDR3 has 13 residues. V was pared by 6 bases and J by 7 bases, with 12 bases between. Looked up from germline, CDR1 is MGHRA and CDR2 is YSYEKL.

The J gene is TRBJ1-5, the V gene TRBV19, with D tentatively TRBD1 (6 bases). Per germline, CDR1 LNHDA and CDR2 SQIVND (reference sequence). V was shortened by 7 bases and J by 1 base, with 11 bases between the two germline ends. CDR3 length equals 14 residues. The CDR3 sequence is CASKSGVSNQPQHF. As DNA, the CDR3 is TGTGCCAGTAAGTCAGGGGTCAGCAATCAGCCCCAGCATTTT.

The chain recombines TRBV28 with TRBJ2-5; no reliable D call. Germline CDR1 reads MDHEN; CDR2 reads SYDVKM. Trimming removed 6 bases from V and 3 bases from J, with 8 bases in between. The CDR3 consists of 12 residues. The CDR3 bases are TGTGCCAGCAGCCAATCCAAAGAGACCCAGTACTTC. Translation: CASSQSKETQYF.

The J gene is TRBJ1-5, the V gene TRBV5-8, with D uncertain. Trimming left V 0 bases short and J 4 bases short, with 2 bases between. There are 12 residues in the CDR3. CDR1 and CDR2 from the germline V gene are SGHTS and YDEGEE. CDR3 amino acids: CASSLGNQPQHF. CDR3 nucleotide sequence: TGTGCCAGCAGCTTGGGAAATCAGCCCCAGCATTTT.

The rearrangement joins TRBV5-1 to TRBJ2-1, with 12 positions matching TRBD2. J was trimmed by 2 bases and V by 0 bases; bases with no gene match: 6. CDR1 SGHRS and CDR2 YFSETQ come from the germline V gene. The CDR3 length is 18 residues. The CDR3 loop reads CASSLVLAGGAPYNEQFF. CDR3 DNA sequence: TGCGCCAGCAGCTTGGTTCTAGCGGGAGGGGCTCCCTACAATGAGCAGTTCTTC.

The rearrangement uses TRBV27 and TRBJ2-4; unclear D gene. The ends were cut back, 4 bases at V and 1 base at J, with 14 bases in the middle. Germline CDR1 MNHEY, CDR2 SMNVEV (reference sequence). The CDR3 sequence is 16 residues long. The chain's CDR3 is CASSSPLGLAKNIQYF. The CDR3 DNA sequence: TGTGCCAGCAGTTCCCCCCTAGGGTTGGCCAAAAACATTCAGTACTTC.

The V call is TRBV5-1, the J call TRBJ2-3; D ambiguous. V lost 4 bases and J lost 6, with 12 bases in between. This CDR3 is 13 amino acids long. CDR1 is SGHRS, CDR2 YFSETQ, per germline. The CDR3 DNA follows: TGCGCCAGCAGCAACCCATCCTGGGATACGCAGTATTTT. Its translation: CASSNPSWDTQYF.

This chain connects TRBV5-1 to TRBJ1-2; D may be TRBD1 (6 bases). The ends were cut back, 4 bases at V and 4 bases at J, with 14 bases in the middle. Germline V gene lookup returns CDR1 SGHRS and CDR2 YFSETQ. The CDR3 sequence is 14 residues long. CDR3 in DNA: TGCGCCAGCAGCCATGAGGGGGTCCTCTATGGCTACACCTTC. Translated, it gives CASSHEGVLYGYTF.

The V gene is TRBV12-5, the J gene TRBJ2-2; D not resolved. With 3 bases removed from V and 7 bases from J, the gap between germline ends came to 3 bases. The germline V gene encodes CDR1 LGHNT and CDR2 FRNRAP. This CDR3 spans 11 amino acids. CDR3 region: CASGFGGELFF. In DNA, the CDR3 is TGTGCTAGTGGTTTTGGCGGGGAGCTGTTTTTT.

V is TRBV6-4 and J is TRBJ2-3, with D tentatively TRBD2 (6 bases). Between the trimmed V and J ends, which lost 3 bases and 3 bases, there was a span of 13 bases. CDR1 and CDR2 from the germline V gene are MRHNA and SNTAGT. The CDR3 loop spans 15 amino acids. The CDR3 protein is CASSEGGSGTDTQYF. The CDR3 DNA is TGTGCCAGCAGTGAAGGAGGGAGCGGGACAGATACGCAGTATTTT.

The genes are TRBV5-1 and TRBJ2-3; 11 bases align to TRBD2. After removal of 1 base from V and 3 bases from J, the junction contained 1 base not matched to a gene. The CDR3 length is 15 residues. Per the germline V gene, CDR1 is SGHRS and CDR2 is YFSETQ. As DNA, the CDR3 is TGCGCCAGCAGCTTGTCTAGCGGGGGGACAGATACGCAGTATTTT. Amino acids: CASSLSSGGTDTQYF. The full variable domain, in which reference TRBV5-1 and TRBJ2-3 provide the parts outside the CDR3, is KAGVTQTPRYLIKTRGQQVTLSCSPISGHRSVSWYQQTPGQGLQFLFEYFSETQRNKGNFPGRFSGRQFSNSRSEMNVSTLELGDSALYLCASSLSSGGTDTQYFGPGTRLTVL.

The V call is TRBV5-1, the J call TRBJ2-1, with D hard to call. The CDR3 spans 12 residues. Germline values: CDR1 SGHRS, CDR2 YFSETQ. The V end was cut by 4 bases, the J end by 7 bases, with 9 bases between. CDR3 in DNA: TGCGCCAGCAGCCGACTGGAAAATGAGCAGTTCTTC. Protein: CASSRLENEQFF.

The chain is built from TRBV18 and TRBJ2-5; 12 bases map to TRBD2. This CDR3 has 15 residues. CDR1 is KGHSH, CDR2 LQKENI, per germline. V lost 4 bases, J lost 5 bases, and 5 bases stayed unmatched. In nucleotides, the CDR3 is TGTGCCAGCTCACGGACTAGCGGGAAGGACGAGACCCAGTACTTC. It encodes CASSRTSGKDETQYF.

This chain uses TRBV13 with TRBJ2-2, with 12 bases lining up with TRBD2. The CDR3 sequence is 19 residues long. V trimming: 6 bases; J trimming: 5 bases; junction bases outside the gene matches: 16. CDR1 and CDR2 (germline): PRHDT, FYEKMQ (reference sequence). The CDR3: CASSQTRLAGGARTGELFF. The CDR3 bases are TGTGCCAGCAGTCAAACGAGGCTAGCGGGAGGGGCGCGGACCGGGGAGCTGTTTTTT.

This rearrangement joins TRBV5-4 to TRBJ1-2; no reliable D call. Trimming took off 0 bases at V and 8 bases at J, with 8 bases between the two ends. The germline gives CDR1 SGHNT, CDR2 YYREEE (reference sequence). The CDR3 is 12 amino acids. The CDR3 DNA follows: TGTGCCAGCAGCTTGGAAGTTGGAGGCTACACCTTC. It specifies CASSLEVGGYTF.

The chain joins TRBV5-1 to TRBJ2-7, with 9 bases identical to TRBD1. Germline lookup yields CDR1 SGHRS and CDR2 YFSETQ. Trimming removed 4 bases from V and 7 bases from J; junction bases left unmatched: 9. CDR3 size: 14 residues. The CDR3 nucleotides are TGCGCCAGCAGCAAGACAGGGGGGGCGTTGGAGCAGTACTTC. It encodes CASSKTGGALEQYF. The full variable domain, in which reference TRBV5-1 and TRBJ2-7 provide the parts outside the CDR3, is KAGVTQTPRYLIKTRGQQVTLSCSPISGHRSVSWYQQTPGQGLQFLFEYFSETQRNKGNFPGRFSGRQFSNSRSEMNVSTLELGDSALYLCASSKTGGALEQYFGPGTRLTVT.

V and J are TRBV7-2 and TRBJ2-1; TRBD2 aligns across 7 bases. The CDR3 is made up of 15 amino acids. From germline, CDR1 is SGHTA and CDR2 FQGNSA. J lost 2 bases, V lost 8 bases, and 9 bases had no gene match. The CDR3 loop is CASVLGREAYNEQFF. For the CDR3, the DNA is TGTGCCAGCGTCCTGGGGAGGGAGGCCTACAATGAGCAGTTCTTC.

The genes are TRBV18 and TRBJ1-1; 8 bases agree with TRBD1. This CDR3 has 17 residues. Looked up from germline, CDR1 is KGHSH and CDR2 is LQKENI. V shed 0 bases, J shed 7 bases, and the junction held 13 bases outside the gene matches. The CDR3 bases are TGTGCCAGCTCACCACCGAGGGCAGGGGGCAAATCCGGTGAAGCTTTCTTT. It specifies CASSPPRAGGKSGEAFF.

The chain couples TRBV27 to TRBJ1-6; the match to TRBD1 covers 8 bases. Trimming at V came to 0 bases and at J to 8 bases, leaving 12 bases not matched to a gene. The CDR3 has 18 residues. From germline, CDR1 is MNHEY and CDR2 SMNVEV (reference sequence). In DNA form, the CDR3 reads TGTGCCAGCAGTTTATCTTTTTTCCCGGGACAGGAACATTCACCCCTCCACTTT. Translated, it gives CASSLSFFPGQEHSPLHF.

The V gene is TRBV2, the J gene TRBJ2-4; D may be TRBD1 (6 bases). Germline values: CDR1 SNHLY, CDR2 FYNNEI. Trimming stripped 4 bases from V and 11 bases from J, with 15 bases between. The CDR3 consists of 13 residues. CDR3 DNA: TGTGCCAGCAGTGGCACCGGACAGTTGTTTCAGTACTTC. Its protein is CASSGTGQLFQYF. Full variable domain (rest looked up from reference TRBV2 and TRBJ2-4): EPEVTQTPSHQVTQMGQEVILRCVPISNHLYFYWYRQILGQKVEFLVSFYNNEISEKSEIFDDQFSVERPDGSNFTLKIRSTKLEDSAMYFCASSGTGQLFQYFGAGTRLSVL.

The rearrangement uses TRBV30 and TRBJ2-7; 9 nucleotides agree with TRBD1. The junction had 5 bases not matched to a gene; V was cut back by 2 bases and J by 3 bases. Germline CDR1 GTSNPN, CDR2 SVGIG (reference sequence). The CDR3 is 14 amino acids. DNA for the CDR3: TGTGCCTGGAGTAACTGGGGACAGGGCTACGAGCAGTACTTC. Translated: CAWSNWGQGYEQYF.

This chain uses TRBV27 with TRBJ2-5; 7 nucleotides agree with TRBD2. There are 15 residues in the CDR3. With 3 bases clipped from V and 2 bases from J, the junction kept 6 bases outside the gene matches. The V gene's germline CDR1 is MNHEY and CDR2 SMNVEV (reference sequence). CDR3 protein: CASSFPPGGQETQYF. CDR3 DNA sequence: TGTGCCAGCAGTTTCCCCCCGGGGGGACAAGAGACCCAGTACTTC.

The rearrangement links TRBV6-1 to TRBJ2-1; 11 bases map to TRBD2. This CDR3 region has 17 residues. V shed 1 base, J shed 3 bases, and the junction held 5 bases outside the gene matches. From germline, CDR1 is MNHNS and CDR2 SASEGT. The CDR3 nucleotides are TGTGCCAGCAGTGAAGTTCCAGGACTAGCGGGCTACAATGAGCAGTTCTTC. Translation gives CASSEVPGLAGYNEQFF.

In nucleotides, the CDR3 is TGCGCCAGCAGCTTCACAGGGGGAGAAGGCTACACCTTC. Its translation is CASSFTGGEGYTF. This chain uses TRBV5-1 with TRBJ1-2; 8 bases match TRBD1. Unmatched junction bases numbered 5, after V lost 2 bases and J lost 8 bases. Germline lookup yields CDR1 SGHRS and CDR2 YFSETQ. This CDR3 spans 13 amino acids.

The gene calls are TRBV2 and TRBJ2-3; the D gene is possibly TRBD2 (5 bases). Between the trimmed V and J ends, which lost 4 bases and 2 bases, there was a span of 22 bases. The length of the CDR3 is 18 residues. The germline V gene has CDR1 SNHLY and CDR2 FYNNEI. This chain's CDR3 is CASSAFGLLVWTTDTQYF. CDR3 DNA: TGTGCCAGCAGTGCGTTCGGGTTACTAGTTTGGACCACAGATACGCAGTATTTT.

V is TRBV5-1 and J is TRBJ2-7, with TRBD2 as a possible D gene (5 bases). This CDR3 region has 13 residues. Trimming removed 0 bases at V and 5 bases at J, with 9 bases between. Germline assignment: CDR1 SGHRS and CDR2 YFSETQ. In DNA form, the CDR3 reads TGCGCCAGCAGCTTGGCCCGGGGTAACGAGCAGTACTTC. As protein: CASSLARGNEQYF.